One and the same sample provided the 29 T cell receptor beta chains below, sequenced in a study of blood T cell repertoires in COVID-19. Using immunoSEQ multiplex PCR, the repertoire was profiled, and TCRdb retains in-frame clones only, with some absent. The sample contains 200,000 to 250,000 clones, more than 65% of which appear only once. Material for sequencing was peripheral blood. These receptor sequences come from a woman over 75 with acute or convalescent COVID-19.

This chain links TRBV18 with TRBJ1-2; 12 nucleotides agree with TRBD1. Germline trimming cut 6 bases from V and 5 bases from J; bases unmatched to any gene: 1. CDR3 size: 13 residues. Germline V gene data show CDR1 as KGHSH and CDR2 as LQKENI. CDR3 coding DNA: TGTGCCAGCTCGGGACAGGGGGCATATGGCTACACCTTC. Amino acids: CASSGQGAYGYTF.

J is TRBJ2-5 and V is TRBV29-1; D is undetermined. V lost 5 bases, J lost 1 base, and 14 bases lay in between. Per germline, CDR1 SQVTM and CDR2 ANQGSEA. CDR3 length equals 14 residues. The CDR3 here is CSVKGGAGQETQYF. In DNA, the CDR3 is TGCAGCGTTAAAGGCGGCGCCGGCCAAGAGACCCAGTACTTC.

This sequence joins TRBV7-2 and TRBJ1-4; the D gene is possibly TRBD1 (6 bases). The germline V gene encodes CDR1 SGHTA and CDR2 FQGNSA. V was pared by 3 bases and J by 8 bases, with 16 bases between. CDR3 length: 15 residues. CDR3 in amino acids: CASSFIRGAAEKLFF. The CDR3 DNA is TGTGCCAGCAGCTTTATCAGGGGCGCGGCCGAAAAACTGTTTTTT.

This clone was observed once. V usage is TRBV19 and J usage is TRBJ1-2, with 8 positions matching TRBD1. V lost 8 bases and J lost 1; bases outside the gene matches: 9. CDR3 length equals 15 residues. Germline V lookup: CDR1 LNHDA, CDR2 SQIVND (reference sequence). In DNA form, the CDR3 reads TGTGCCAGTCAGAGGACAGGGCGAAATAACTATGGCTACACCTTC. It codes for CASQRTGRNNYGYTF.

The genes are TRBV6-5 and TRBJ2-7; TRBD1 matches at 9 bases. The germline V gene encodes CDR1 MNHEY and CDR2 SVGAGI. With 6 bases clipped from V and 2 bases from J, the junction kept 5 bases outside the gene matches. This CDR3 contains 14 residues. The CDR3 loop is CASSLTGGPYEQYF. As DNA, the CDR3 is TGTGCCAGCAGCCTGACAGGGGGGCCCTACGAGCAGTACTTC.

This chain connects TRBV11-2 to TRBJ2-1; maybe TRBD1 (5 bases). Per germline, CDR1 SGHAT and CDR2 FQNNGV. V lost 1 base and J 6 bases, leaving 13 bases between the germline ends. The CDR3 length is 15 residues. CDR3 nucleotide sequence: TGTGCCAGCAGCTTAGCGTTTAGGGGCACCAATGAGCAGTTCTTC. This codes for CASSLAFRGTNEQFF. The whole variable domain, remainder taken from reference TRBV11-2 and TRBJ2-1, is EAGVAQSPRYKIIEKRQSVAFWCNPISGHATLYWYQQILGQGPKLLIQFQNNGVVDDSQLPKDRFSAERLKGVDSTLKIQPAKLEDSAVYLCASSLAFRGTNEQFFGPGTRLTVL.

The genes are TRBV7-2 and TRBJ1-2; D is possibly TRBD1 (5 bases). This CDR3 comprises 15 residues. V was clipped by 0 bases and J by 6 bases, with 14 bases between them. Per germline, CDR1 SGHTA and CDR2 FQGNSA. The CDR3: CASSLALGGDDGYTF. DNA for the CDR3: TGTGCCAGCAGCTTAGCGCTGGGGGGAGACGATGGCTACACCTTC.

This clone was counted a few times. The CDR3 protein is CASSLQGIADTQYF. CDR3 sequence (DNA): TGTGCCAGTAGCCTTCAGGGGATTGCAGATACGCAGTATTTT. The rearrangement uses TRBV19 and TRBJ2-3; maybe TRBD1 (6 bases). This CDR3 spans 14 amino acids. V was cut by 6 bases and J by 4 bases, with 14 bases left in between. CDR1 and CDR2 (germline): LNHDA, SQIVND (reference sequence). Together with reference TRBV19 and TRBJ2-3, the CDR3 gives the full variable domain: DGGITQSPKYLFRKEGQNVTLSCEQNLNHDAMYWYRQDPGQGLRLIYYSQIVNDFQKGDIAEGYSVSREKKESFPLTVTSAQKNPTAFYLCASSLQGIADTQYFGPGTRLTVL.

V is TRBV15 and J is TRBJ1-1, with D unclear. The germline gives CDR1 LNHNV, CDR2 YYDKDF (reference sequence). The CDR3 has 15 residues. With 1 base removed from V and 1 base from J, the gap between germline ends came to 10 bases. The chain's CDR3 is CATSRAVGGNTEAFF. CDR3 coding DNA: TGTGCCACCAGCAGAGCTGTAGGCGGGAACACTGAAGCTTTCTTT. The full variable domain, rest sourced from reference TRBV15 and TRBJ1-1, is DAMVIQNPRYQVTQFGKPVTLSCSQTLNHNVMYWYQQKSSQAPKLLFHYYDKDFNNEADTPDNFQSRRPNTSFCFLDIRSPGLGDTAMYLCATSRAVGGNTEAFFGQGTRLTVV.

The chain has TRBV4-3 and TRBJ1-5; TRBD1 agrees at 10 bases. From germline, CDR1 is LGHNA and CDR2 YSLEER. This CDR3 is built from 15 residues. Losses at the gene ends were 4 bases for V and 5 bases for J; bases not matched to a gene: 5. The CDR3 nucleotides are TGCGCCAGCAGCCCAGACAGGGGGCGGGATCAGCCCCAGCATTTT. Translation gives CASSPDRGRDQPQHF.

The chain carries TRBV28 and TRBJ2-1; 7 nucleotides align to TRBD2. With V trimmed by 3 bases and J by 5 bases, 4 bases remained unmatched. Germline V gene lookup returns CDR1 MDHEN and CDR2 SYDVKM. This CDR3 comprises 14 residues. The CDR3 region is CASSFGGKNNEQFF. The DNA of the CDR3 is TGTGCCAGCAGTTTCGGGGGGAAAAACAATGAGCAGTTCTTC.

The rearrangement uses TRBV5-1 and TRBJ2-3; 14 nucleotides line up with TRBD2. V lost 6 bases to trimming and J lost 6 bases; unmatched junction nucleotides: 12. The CDR3 sequence is 17 residues long. CDR1 and CDR2 from the germline V gene are SGHRS and YFSETQ. The DNA of the CDR3 is TGCGCCAGCACCTCTCGGACTAGCGGGGGGAGTGGGGATACGCAGTATTTT. Protein sequence: CASTSRTSGGSGDTQYF.

The sample holds a few counts of this clone. The rearrangement joins TRBV16 to TRBJ2-2, with 9 bases lining up with TRBD2. The germline CDR1 and CDR2 sequences are KGHSY and FQNENV. With V trimmed by 3 bases and J by 0 bases, 5 bases remained unmatched. This CDR3 spans 17 amino acids. CDR3 DNA sequence: TGTGCCAGCAGCCACCCGGGACTAGCTTCGAACACCGGGGAGCTGTTTTTT. Translating gives CASSHPGLASNTGELFF. The complete variable domain, with remaining parts taken from reference TRBV16 and TRBJ2-2, reads GEEVAQTPKHLVRGEGQKAKLYCAPIKGHSYVFWYQQVLKNEFKFLISFQNENVFDETGMPKERFSAKCLPNSPCSLEIQATKLEDSAVYFCASSHPGLASNTGELFFGEGSRLTVL.

This clone was found once. The chain has TRBV6-2 or TRBV6-3 and TRBJ1-1, with a possible D match to TRBD1 (6 bases). Looked up from germline, CDR1 is MNHEY and CDR2 is SVGEGT. CDR3 length: 15 residues. V lost 0 bases and J 6 bases, leaving 14 bases between the germline ends. The CDR3 nucleotides are TGTGCCAGCAGTTACTCGATGAGGGCAGGGGCTGAAGCTTTCTTT. Its translation: CASSYSMRAGAEAFF.

The table lists this clone with a count of one. The chain links TRBV3-1 (or the pseudogene TRBV3-2) to TRBJ2-1; TRBD2 matches at 9 bases. This CDR3 is built from 14 residues. Losses at the gene ends were 4 bases for V and 8 bases for J; bases not matched to a gene: 6. Per germline, CDR1 LGHDT and CDR2 YNNKEL (reference sequence). The CDR3 DNA follows: TGTGCCAGCAGCCTATTTAGCGGGGGCGATGAGCAGTTCTTC. This codes for CASSLFSGGDEQFF.

The V call is TRBV7-9, the J call TRBJ2-7, with a possible D match to TRBD1 (6 bases). CDR1 SEHNR and CDR2 FQNEAQ come from the germline V gene (reference sequence). The CDR3 is 17 residues long. The V end lost 7 bases, the J end lost 0 bases, and 22 bases lay between the germline ends. CDR3 in amino acids: CASTIFPGHSSSYEQYF. The CDR3 DNA reads as TGTGCCAGCACCATTTTCCCGGGACACAGCAGCTCCTACGAGCAGTACTTC.

This chain joins TRBV4-1 and TRBJ1-2, with D perhaps matching TRBD1 (5 bases). Germline V gene lookup returns CDR1 MGHRA and CDR2 YSYEKL. Trimming took off 1 base at V and 3 bases at J, with 15 bases between the two ends. The CDR3 is 16 residues long. The CDR3 region is CASSQGGGPGYYGYTF. The CDR3, as DNA: TGCGCCAGCAGCCAAGGGGGGGGTCCCGGCTACTATGGCTACACCTTC.

This chain joins TRBV6-2 or TRBV6-3 and TRBJ1-6; 7 bases are shared with TRBD1. The CDR3 has 15 amino acids. The J segment lost 11 bases and the V segment lost 5 bases, leaving 12 bases of the junction unmatched. Germline loops: CDR1 MNHEY, CDR2 SVGEGT. In DNA form, the CDR3 reads TGTGCCAGCAGTCGGGGACAGATCGACCTTGCACCCCTCCACTTT. Protein product: CASSRGQIDLAPLHF.

The rearrangement uses TRBV29-1 and TRBJ1-5, with D unclear. The V gene lost 5 bases and the J gene lost 2 bases, with 10 bases spanning the gap. There are 13 residues in the CDR3. Germline CDR1 reads SQVTM; CDR2 reads ANQGSEA. CDR3 residues: CSVKLVGNQPQHF. The DNA for the CDR3 is TGCAGCGTTAAGCTGGTCGGCAATCAGCCCCAGCATTTT. Looking up the rest from reference TRBV29-1 and TRBJ1-5 gives the full variable domain: SAVISQKPSRDICQRGTSLTIQCQVDSQVTMMFWYRQQPGQSLTLIATANQGSEATYESGFVIDKFPISRPNLTFSTLTVSNMSPEDSSIYLCSVKLVGNQPQHFGDGTRLSIL.

The chain is built from TRBV2 and TRBJ1-2; D is possibly TRBD1 (6 bases). The CDR3 has 15 residues. From germline, CDR1 is SNHLY and CDR2 FYNNEI. With 6 bases removed from V and 4 bases from J, the gap between germline ends came to 18 bases. The DNA for the CDR3 is TGTGCCAGCAGGCCTTATGTAGGACAGCTCTATGGCTACACCTTC. This gives the protein CASRPYVGQLYGYTF.

The chain employs TRBV10-3 and TRBJ1-4; 10 bases are shared with TRBD1. Germline CDR1 reads ENHRY; CDR2 reads SYGVKD. The CDR3 length is 15 residues. Unmatched junction bases numbered 7, after V lost 6 bases and J lost 6 bases. CDR3 sequence: CAIRPADRGDEKLFF. CDR3 in DNA: TGTGCCATCAGGCCCGCGGACAGGGGGGATGAAAAACTGTTTTTT.

The chain links TRBV5-5 to TRBJ1-2; 7 bases map to TRBD1. Per the germline V gene, CDR1 is SGHKS and CDR2 is YYEKEE (reference sequence). The CDR3 has 17 residues. After removal of 4 bases from V and 3 bases from J, the junction contained 15 bases not matched to a gene. The CDR3 here is CASSATGTANIDYGYTF. DNA for the CDR3: TGTGCCAGCAGCGCTACCGGGACAGCAAACATCGACTATGGCTACACCTTC.

The chain couples TRBV6-6 to TRBJ1-1; TRBD1 might be the D (6 bases). The CDR3 totals 14 residues. Trimming took 5 bases from V and 2 from J, leaving 12 bases between them. Germline CDR1 is MNHNY and CDR2 is SVGAGI (reference sequence). The CDR3 loop is CASSKRDTNTEAFF. CDR3 bases: TGTGCCAGCAGTAAACGGGACACCAACACTGAAGCTTTCTTT.

The V gene is TRBV5-4, the J gene TRBJ1-5; 7 bases match TRBD1. This CDR3 is 15 amino acids long. V dropped 0 bases and J dropped 3; count of bases not matched to a gene: 3. Germline V lookup: CDR1 SGHNT, CDR2 YYREEE (reference sequence). The CDR3 DNA is TGTGCCAGCAGCTTGGGGGGACAGTACAATCAGCCCCAGCATTTT. Translating gives CASSLGGQYNQPQHF.

This clone was picked up a small number of times. This chain joins TRBV7-2 and TRBJ2-3, with D perhaps matching TRBD2 (5 bases). With 0 bases removed from V and 13 bases from J, the gap between germline ends came to 14 bases. Germline values: CDR1 SGHTA, CDR2 FQGNSA. The length of the CDR3 is 13 residues. In nucleotides, the CDR3 is TGTGCCAGCAGCTTAGCGACTACCCGAGGGAAGTATTTT. Amino acid sequence: CASSLATTRGKYF. The full variable domain, with the rest looked up from reference TRBV7-2 and TRBJ2-3, is GAGVSQSPSNKVTEKGKDVELRCDPISGHTALYWYRQSLGQGLEFLIYFQGNSAPDKSGLPSDRFSAERTGGSVSTLTIQRTQQEDSAVYLCASSLATTRGKYFGPGTRLTVL.

This chain links TRBV19 with TRBJ1-5; 7 nucleotides match TRBD1. V trimming: 4 bases; J trimming: 6 bases; junction bases outside the gene matches: 6. Germline assignment: CDR1 LNHDA and CDR2 SQIVND (reference sequence). This CDR3 comprises 14 residues. The chain's CDR3 is CASSSGNRGQPQHF. The CDR3 nucleotides read TGTGCCAGTAGTAGCGGAAACAGGGGTCAGCCCCAGCATTTT.

This clone has a handful of counts. Germline and junction disagree at one end, which may indicate a read error. J is TRBJ1-4 and V is TRBV6-5; 7 bases agree with TRBD1. Germline V gene data show CDR1 as MNHEY and CDR2 as SVGAGI. The CDR3 is 15 residues long. Here the CDR3 reads CATSFQGDTNEKLFF. The CDR3 DNA sequence: TGTGCCACCAGTTTCCAGGGGGATACTAATGAAAAACTGTTTTTT.

The chain uses TRBV4-1 and TRBJ2-1, with D maybe TRBD1 (6 bases). The CDR3 spans 14 residues. Trimming took 0 bases from V and 13 from J, leaving 16 bases between them. Germline V lookup: CDR1 MGHRA, CDR2 YSYEKL. CDR3 DNA: TGCGCCAGCAGCCAAGATACAGGGACCAATCCTCAGTTCTTC. It translates to CASSQDTGTNPQFF.

J is TRBJ1-2 and V is TRBV18, with D possibly matching TRBD1 (5 bases). V was pared by 3 bases and J by 4 bases, with 12 bases between. There are 14 residues in the CDR3. Germline V gene lookup returns CDR1 KGHSH and CDR2 LQKENI. CDR3 residues: CASSPQGSFYGYTF. The CDR3, as DNA: TGTGCCAGCTCACCCCAGGGCTCTTTCTATGGCTACACCTTC. Supplemented by reference TRBV18 and TRBJ1-2, the full variable domain reads NAGVMQNPRHLVRRRGQEARLRCSPMKGHSHVYWYRQLPEEGLKFMVYLQKENIIDESGMPKERFSAEFPKEGPSILRIQQVVRGDSAAYFCASSPQGSFYGYTFGSGTRLTVV.